The clone carrying this T cell receptor beta chain was detected once. Its antigen is currently unknown. A 5'RACE template-switching step, the method used to make TCR cDNA, added a universal primer site and UMIs. From the 5' RACE reads, TCRdb called clonotypes with MiXCR, one entry per CDR3 protein. Counted here are around 610,000 distinct CDR3 sequences, less than 15% occurring once; the ten biggest clones make up over 11%. The record originates from a study of T cells after yellow fever vaccination. Overall study: With SMART-Seq v4 Ultra Low Input, the fractions containing low cell numbers were prepared.

The germline V and J ends were trimmed by 4 bases and 7 bases, with 13 bases remaining between them. CDR3 size: 12 residues. The germline V gene has CDR1 SQVTM and CDR2 ANQGSEA. Study conclusions and caveats: The secondary response was weaker but peaked faster, day 5 versus 15. After the booster, over 95% of CD4 and about nine tenths of CD8 primary-response clones were re-detected.

This sequence originates from a man aged 25-45 years who received the YFV17D yellow fever vaccine. This chain uses TRBV29-1 with TRBJ2-5; D remains unclear. Sequenced here: PBMCs, sampled on the day of the yellow fever booster vaccination. CDR3 sequence (DNA): TGCAGCGTTGTAACGGCCTTGGGGACCCAGTACTTC. This translates into CSVVTALGTQYF.